This T cell receptor beta chain is from a study of CD8+CD57+ T cells in acquired aplastic anemia (dated by TCRdb to 2017 to 2018). Regarding the research as a whole: On average, sorted CD4+ and CD8+ cells yielded approximately 3 ug of extracted DNA, with a range of roughly 0.17 to 27.4 ug. A CD8+CD57+ expansion meant a frequency higher than the mean frequency seen in healthy subjects.

Genomic DNA served as template for TCR beta VDJ combination and CDR3 sequence profiling. An Illumina HiSeq 2000 was used for TCR repertoire sequencing. In the paper's pipeline: TRBV/TRBJ rearrangement plots, CDR3 size and DJ length profiles, and Simpson's diversity index were used to assess repertoires. The immunodominant clone was defined as the most abundant DNA sequence in deep sequencing data. CDR3 amino acid sequences were screened for sharing across subjects and compared with published repertoires and the VDJdb database. TCRdb reran the public reads through fastp at Q25 and MiXCR, keeping productive beta chains. Each CDR3 protein gets just one entry, which takes the most common genes and DNA from the rows behind it. The V and J calls come from TCRdb's annotation, not from the publication. The sample profile shows about 260,000 distinct CDR3 sequences; approximately 86% of them were found once. 40% to 55% of the sample comes from the top ten.

Expansion of CD8+CD57+ cells had been shown by flow cytometry in the patients chosen for sequencing. Every patient had a diagnosis of severe acquired aplastic anemia based on International Study of Aplastic Anemia and Agranulocytosis and Camitta criteria. At the time blood was sampled, none of the patients had received any therapy. The study deep-sequenced TCR repertoires of sorted CD4+ and CD8+ blood T cells from severe aplastic anemia patients and healthy subjects. Patients were enrolled in the USA under clinicaltrials.gov protocols 00001620, 01623167, 00001397, 00071045, 00081523 and 00961064. Ficoll-Paque density gradient centrifugation was used to isolate peripheral blood mononuclear cells. Before DNA extraction, CD4+ and CD8+ T cells were sorted with FACS or magnetic beads. This clonotype was recorded only once. It lacks a known antigen. The DNA is omitted, as the CDR3 cannot be located on it reliably, and the CDR3 follows TCRdb's listing.

Study-wide conclusions, independent of this receptor: Nearly 30 CD8+ CDR3 sequences were found in both patients and controls but appeared to be highly expressed in patients and within the immunodominant clones of the patients. Patients and healthy controls showed no significant difference in CD8+ Simpson's diversity (P=0.060).

The receptor was isolated from a human donor with aplastic anemia. The sample consisted of sorted CD4+, CD8+, or CD8+CD57+ T cells (not recorded which) from PBMCs.

CDR3 region: CASSVGRGAGEKHF. The rearranged chain carries TRBV9 and TRBJ2-3; the table's D gene call, TRBD1, was not cross checked with the DNA. The germline V gene gives CDR1 as SGDLS and CDR2 as YYNGEE. There are 14 amino acids in the CDR3, from cysteine to phenylalanine inclusive.